The present T cell receptor (beta chain) was sequenced within a study of shared clonotypes between healthy human individuals. CCR7-negative CD45RA+ TemRA cells were combined with CD45RO+ cells to form CD8 memory. Regarding the study as a whole: It was anticipated that sequencing depth would influence how many clonotypes donors shared. Sharing across four donors was highest in naive CD4 (around 5%) and lowest in memory CD8 (0.4%).

Measured with immunoSEQ multiplex PCR; TCRdb has only the in-frame clones, and not every one. The sample carries fewer than 350,000 clones, around 86% recorded once. As regards this clone: Its antigen is not known.

The CDR3 consists of 17 residues. The V gene's germline CDR1 is SGDLS and CDR2 YYNGEE. V shed 4 bases and J shed 2 bases, with 19 bases lying between them. The TCR comes from a man aged 18-30 years in good health. This chain connects TRBV9 to TRBJ2-1; TRBD2 is a possible D gene (5 bases). Sequences were obtained from memory CD8+ T cells sorted from blood. Noted subset: CD45RO+ cells pooled with CCR7-negative TemRA cells. The CDR3 region has the DNA TGTGCCAGCAGCCCCTCCGGGGTTGAATTGACCTACAATGAGCAGTTCTTC. This codes for CASSPSGVELTYNEQFF.